A single sample is the source of the 25 T cell receptor beta chains below, sequenced in a study of cytomegalovirus exposure and HLA in healthy donors. TCRdb's table, derived via immunoSEQ multiplex PCR, lists solely in-frame clones and lacks some. The table has about 250,000 clones, more than 85% seen once; the top ten hold 12%. The sample taken for sequencing was PBMCs. These receptors were collected from a man between 18 and 29 years old in good health and CMV-seropositive.

The chain recombines TRBV11-3 with TRBJ2-3; 7 nucleotides match TRBD2. The CDR3 is 15 amino acids. V trimming: 4 bases; J trimming: 2 bases; junction bases outside the gene matches: 6. CDR1 and CDR2 (germline): SGHNT, YENEEA. This CDR3 is CASSSPGTNTDTQYF. The CDR3 DNA is TGTGCCAGCAGCTCCCCGGGGACTAACACAGATACGCAGTATTTT.

This rearrangement joins TRBV28 to TRBJ1-1, with a possible D match to TRBD1 (5 bases). The V end lost 5 bases, the J end lost 3 bases, and 13 bases lay between the germline ends. In germline, CDR1 is MDHEN, CDR2 SYDVKM. This CDR3 comprises 14 residues. DNA for the CDR3: TGTGCCAGCAGTACCGGGACCCTCTACACTGAAGCTTTCTTT. Amino acid sequence: CASSTGTLYTEAFF.

The genes are TRBV7-8 and TRBJ2-5; D is perhaps TRBD2 (5 bases). Trimming left V 5 bases short and J 4 bases short, with 14 bases between. Per the germline V gene, CDR1 is SGHVS and CDR2 is FQNEAQ. The CDR3 runs to 14 residues. The CDR3 nucleotides read TGTGCCAGCAGCCCGCGGACTGAGGGAGAGACCCAGTACTTC. Translating it yields CASSPRTEGETQYF.

The rearrangement links TRBV2 to TRBJ2-7, with TRBD2 as a possible D gene (6 bases). This CDR3 comprises 13 residues. The V and J ends lost 6 bases and 4 bases respectively, with 13 bases between them. Germline V lookup: CDR1 SNHLY, CDR2 FYNNEI. CDR3 DNA: TGTGCCAGCAGGACGGGAGAGGGGTACGAGCAGTACTTC. This translates into CASRTGEGYEQYF. The full variable domain, with the rest looked up from reference TRBV2 and TRBJ2-7, is EPEVTQTPSHQVTQMGQEVILRCVPISNHLYFYWYRQILGQKVEFLVSFYNNEISEKSEIFDDQFSVERPDGSNFTLKIRSTKLEDSAMYFCASRTGEGYEQYFGPGTRLTVT.

This chain joins TRBV18 and TRBJ2-7; D gene ambiguous. V was clipped by 4 bases and J by 5 bases, with 12 bases between them. Germline V lookup: CDR1 KGHSH, CDR2 LQKENI. CDR3 length: 13 amino acids. DNA for the CDR3: TGTGCCAGCTCACTCACTATTGGCGACGAGCAGTACTTC. It specifies CASSLTIGDEQYF. The entire variable domain, with the rest obtained from reference TRBV18 and TRBJ2-7, is as follows: NAGVMQNPRHLVRRRGQEARLRCSPMKGHSHVYWYRQLPEEGLKFMVYLQKENIIDESGMPKERFSAEFPKEGPSILRIQQVVRGDSAAYFCASSLTIGDEQYFGPGTRLTVT.

This sequence joins TRBV5-1 and TRBJ2-5; D remains unclear. V lost 4 bases, J lost 2 bases, and 12 bases lay in between. The V gene's germline CDR1 is SGHRS and CDR2 YFSETQ. The CDR3 loop spans 14 amino acids. CDR3 loop: CASSPARSQETQYF. CDR3 bases: TGCGCCAGCAGCCCTGCCAGATCTCAAGAGACCCAGTACTTC.

This chain connects TRBV19 to TRBJ2-7; tentatively, D is TRBD2 (5 bases). CDR1 LNHDA and CDR2 SQIVND come from the germline V gene (reference sequence). This CDR3 is 13 amino acids long. V shed 7 bases and J shed 1 base, with 11 bases lying between them. CDR3 bases: TGTGCCAGTAAGGTCACGGGATCCTACGAGCAGTACTTC. Amino acids: CASKVTGSYEQYF.

This clone appeared once. The CDR3 bases are TGTGCCAGCAGCGTAGCTGGCGCGGGAGCGTACGAGCAGTACTTC. It encodes CASSVAGAGAYEQYF. The gene calls are TRBV9 and TRBJ2-7; 7 bases agree with TRBD2. In germline, CDR1 is SGDLS, CDR2 YYNGEE. The CDR3 is 15 amino acids. The V and J ends lost 0 bases and 4 bases, in that order; junction bases with no gene match: 7.

In this sample, this clone turned up once. The V and J genes are TRBV27 and TRBJ2-5; D uncertain. V lost 4 bases to trimming and J lost 5 bases, with 14 bases between them. The CDR3 spans 14 residues. The germline CDR1 and CDR2 sequences are MNHEY and SMNVEV (reference sequence). CDR3 coding DNA: TGTGCCAGCAGTTCGGCCCCCCGGTGGGAGACCCAGTACTTC. Amino acids: CASSSAPRWETQYF.

This clone was seen once. As DNA, the CDR3 is TGTGCCAGCAGCTATCTGGAGGTGAACACCGGGGAGCTGTTTTTT. This translates into CASSYLEVNTGELFF. J is TRBJ2-2 and V is TRBV7-6; tentative D call: TRBD2 (5 bases). V was pared by 4 bases and J by 1 base, with 10 bases between. The CDR3 extends over 15 amino acids. The germline CDR1 and CDR2 sequences are SGHVS and FNYEAQ.

For this clone: Distinct nucleotide sequences in the sample also encode this CDR3. The chain couples TRBV28 to TRBJ2-7; possibly TRBD1 or TRBD2 for D (5 bases each). The germline V gene encodes CDR1 MDHEN and CDR2 SYDVKM. This CDR3 region has 13 residues. V lost 6 bases and J lost 2, with 11 bases in between. CDR3 nucleotides: TGTGCCAGCAGGGGGACGGGCACCTACGAGCAGTACTTC. It specifies CASRGTGTYEQYF.

CDR3 sequence: CASSSLPQNYGYTF. The CDR3 region has the DNA TGTGCCAGCAGCTCGCTCCCCCAAAACTATGGCTACACCTTC. The rearrangement joins TRBV13 to TRBJ1-2; D remains ambiguous. CDR1 is PRHDT and CDR2 is FYEKMQ in the germline V gene (reference sequence). The CDR3 extends over 14 amino acids. V was clipped by 4 bases and J by 2 bases, with 11 bases between them.

The J gene is TRBJ2-7, the V gene TRBV27, with a weak D call TRBD2 (5 bases). Germline lookup yields CDR1 MNHEY and CDR2 SMNVEV (reference sequence). This CDR3 has 16 amino acids. The V and J ends lost 5 bases and 7 bases respectively, with 24 bases between them. The CDR3 bases are TGTGCCAGCAGTCCCCTATTCTGGGCTTACGGGGAGGAGCAGTACTTC. Its protein is CASSPLFWAYGEEQYF.

V and J are TRBV30 and TRBJ2-2; the D is unclear. The V end lost 0 bases, the J end lost 4 bases, and 9 bases lay between the germline ends. The germline gives CDR1 GTSNPN, CDR2 SVGIG (reference sequence). The CDR3 consists of 14 residues. The CDR3 coding sequence is TGTGCCTGGAGTGTGACCAAAATCACCGGGGAGCTGTTTTTT. The encoded protein is CAWSVTKITGELFF.

The chain carries TRBV11-2 and TRBJ2-2; TRBD1 is a possible D gene (5 bases). V lost 7 bases and J 6 bases, leaving 9 bases between the germline ends. Germline V lookup: CDR1 SGHAT, CDR2 FQNNGV. This CDR3 comprises 12 residues. CDR3 DNA sequence: TGTGCCAGCATGTGGGGCTCCGGGGAGCTGTTTTTT. Translated, it gives CASMWGSGELFF. The full variable domain, its missing parts supplied by reference TRBV11-2 and TRBJ2-2, is EAGVAQSPRYKIIEKRQSVAFWCNPISGHATLYWYQQILGQGPKLLIQFQNNGVVDDSQLPKDRFSAERLKGVDSTLKIQPAKLEDSAVYLCASMWGSGELFFGEGSRLTVL.

V gene TRBV9 combines with J gene TRBJ2-3; a weak D match, TRBD2 (5 bases). Germline V CDR1 and CDR2: SGDLS, YYNGEE. The CDR3 is 16 amino acids. The V and J ends lost 0 bases and 1 base respectively, with 12 bases between them. The CDR3 bases are TGTGCCAGCAGCGTAGGTCCTGGAGCGGGCACAGATACGCAGTATTTT. Its translation is CASSVGPGAGTDTQYF.

CDR3 sequence reads: CASTKSGGWTNEKLFF. CDR3 coding DNA: TGTGCCAGCACCAAATCCGGGGGATGGACGAATGAAAAACTGTTTTTT. The chain employs TRBV11-2 and TRBJ1-4, with a weak D call TRBD1 (5 bases). The germline V and J ends were trimmed by 7 bases and 5 bases, with 20 bases remaining between them. The CDR3 is 16 residues long. The germline V gene has CDR1 SGHAT and CDR2 FQNNGV.

V and J are TRBV4-3 and TRBJ2-5; 7 nucleotides match TRBD2. V dropped 1 base and J dropped 3; count of bases not matched to a gene: 2. Looked up from germline, CDR1 is LGHNA and CDR2 is YSLEER. This CDR3 is 14 amino acids long. This CDR3 is CASSQGRGKETQYF. In DNA form, the CDR3 reads TGCGCCAGCAGCCAAGGGCGGGGGAAAGAGACCCAGTACTTC.

This rearrangement joins TRBV6-6 to TRBJ2-1; 9 positions match TRBD1. CDR1 and CDR2 from the germline V gene are MNHNY and SVGAGI (reference sequence). V was pared by 7 bases and J by 6 bases, with 10 bases of the junction left unmatched. This CDR3 has 15 residues. The CDR3 loop is CASTDRGAVPNEQFF. In DNA form, the CDR3 reads TGTGCCAGCACGGACAGGGGCGCGGTCCCCAATGAGCAGTTCTTC.

In regard to this clone: Distinct nucleotide sequences in the sample also encode this CDR3. The V and J genes are TRBV7-2 and TRBJ2-5; a possible D gene is TRBD2 (5 bases). CDR3 length: 13 residues. The germline V and J ends were trimmed by 6 bases and 7 bases, with 15 bases remaining between them. Germline V gene sequence: CDR1 SGHTA, CDR2 FQGNSA. The CDR3 reads CASSPLGEATQYF. As DNA, the CDR3 is TGTGCCAGCAGTCCCCTCGGGGAAGCGACCCAGTACTTC.

This clone was observed a few times. The rearrangement links TRBV7-6 to TRBJ2-3; 9 bases agree with TRBD2. V was clipped by 3 bases and J by 0 bases; unmatched bases: 10. The CDR3 spans 18 residues. CDR1 is SGHVS and CDR2 is FNYEAQ in the germline V gene. In nucleotides, the CDR3 is TGTGCCAGCAGCTTCTCTAGCGGGATAACGTCTAGCACAGATACGCAGTATTTT. Encoded protein: CASSFSSGITSSTDTQYF.

As for this clone: Other DNA sequences within the sample encode an identical CDR3. This chain links TRBV10-1 with TRBJ2-7; D may be TRBD2 (5 bases). Trimming pared 3 bases from V and 2 bases from J, leaving 8 bases between. The CDR3 is 13 amino acids. CDR1 WNHNN and CDR2 SYGVQD come from the germline V gene (reference sequence). The CDR3 spells CASSESGTYEQYF. DNA of the CDR3: TGCGCCAGCAGTGAATCCGGGACCTACGAGCAGTACTTC.

This clone has just one count. The rearrangement joins TRBV5-6 to TRBJ1-2; D not resolved. Trimming left V 0 bases short and J 8 bases short, with 14 bases between. The germline CDR1 and CDR2 sequences are SGHDT and YYEEEE. There are 14 residues in the CDR3. The CDR3 nucleotides are TGTGCCAGCAGCTTGGCCGACGGGCTTGGGGGCTACACCTTC. Residues: CASSLADGLGGYTF.

The chain recombines TRBV11-2 with TRBJ2-2; D gene uncertain. The CDR3 has 12 amino acids. Per the germline V gene, CDR1 is SGHAT and CDR2 is FQNNGV. With 3 bases removed from V and 4 bases from J, the gap between germline ends came to 3 bases. CDR3 residues: CASSFLTGELFF. The DNA of the CDR3 is TGTGCCAGCAGCTTCCTCACCGGGGAGCTGTTTTTT.

Details on this clone: At the DNA level, this CDR3 is encoded by other sequences in the same sample as well. The chain employs TRBV30 and TRBJ1-1, with no clear D. The CDR3 contains 12 residues. Germline V CDR1 and CDR2: GTSNPN, SVGIG (reference sequence). With 2 bases removed from V and 0 bases from J, the gap between germline ends came to 4 bases. The CDR3 loop is CAWSRVNTEAFF. The CDR3 nucleotides read TGTGCCTGGAGTCGCGTGAACACTGAAGCTTTCTTT.